The entry below describes one T cell receptor beta chain. No antigen is known for it. Sequencing libraries made from TCR beta cDNA carried unique molecular identifiers. cDNA molecules numbering about 470,000 came from approximately 1 to 10 million T cells. TCRdb analysed the PCR reads with MiXCR anew, one entry per CDR3 protein. This sample yields about 570,000 distinct CDR3 sequences, of which less than 40% are seen a single time; approximately 5.4% belongs to the top ten. The sample belongs to a study of post-analysis software for immune sequencing data. Study information: The cohort encompassed relapsing-remitting, secondary progressive and progressive-relapsing multiple sclerosis disease courses.

The study, taken as a whole, reports: Normalized Chao1 diversity was significantly reduced in patients versus controls. Under F measure analysis, samples from one preparation batch co-clustered strongly.

Input material: blood. This receptor was identified in a girl aged 2 to 17 with multiple sclerosis.

The CDR3 loop is CASSVGEGIGSNYGYTF. CDR3 nucleotides: TGTGCCAGCAGCGTAGGGGAGGGGATCGGGTCTAACTATGGCTACACCTTC. V and J are TRBV9 and TRBJ1-2, with D perhaps matching TRBD1 (5 bases). Germline lookup yields CDR1 SGDLS and CDR2 YYNGEE. The length of the CDR3 is 17 residues. V shed 0 bases and J shed 0 bases, with 15 bases lying between them.